This TCR beta chain appears in the sequencing data of a study of OX40 agonist ivuxolimab in advanced cancers. Study-wide findings and caveats: Dosing at 0.1 to 3.0 mg/kg was accompanied by clonal expansion of CD4+ and CD8+ blood T cells by week 6.

The assay was immunoSEQ multiplex PCR, and TCRdb's table has in-frame clones only and misses some. The profile covers fewer than 15,000 clones, with approximately 80% appearing a single time and around a third taken by the ten largest. Germline CDR1 and CDR2: SGHDT and YYEEEE. The V and J ends lost 4 bases and 3 bases respectively, with 11 bases between them. This CDR3 is 13 amino acids long. As to this clone: Its antigen is unidentified.

The material sequenced was CD4+ or CD8+ T cells sorted from blood, taken in a trial of the OX40 agonist ivuxolimab. The receptor's source is an adult with an advanced solid tumor such as melanoma, head and neck, liver or kidney cancer. This chain joins TRBV5-6 and TRBJ2-7; D gene ambiguous. CDR3 region: CASSPTPNYEQYF. DNA of the CDR3: TGTGCCAGCAGCCCTACACCGAACTACGAGCAGTACTTC.